The T cell receptor (beta chain) under discussion was sequenced for a study of shared clonotypes between healthy human individuals. Samples underwent the assay at deep level. Clones were sequenced by immunoSEQ multiplex PCR, and TCRdb holds only the in-frame ones, with some missing. The data show fewer than 1.8 million clones, with about 98.5% seen just once and around 0.38% held by the top ten. V was clipped by 5 bases and J by 2 bases; unmatched bases: 14. Per the germline V gene, CDR1 is SGHTA and CDR2 is FQGNSA. The CDR3 has 19 amino acids. CD45RA-negative memory and CD45RA+ naive subsets were split from the CD4+ cells.

The TCR was taken from a man aged 25 to 40 in good health. The gene calls are TRBV7-2 and TRBJ2-7, with 14 bases aligning to TRBD2. Sequenced input: naive CD4+ T cells sorted from blood. Stated subset: CD45RA+ positively selected. CDR3 coding DNA: TGTGCCAGCAGCCCGTATAACGGTGCGGGACTAGCGGGAGCCTACGAGCAGTACTTC. It codes for CASSPYNGAGLAGAYEQYF.